The T cell receptor beta chain under discussion was sequenced for a study of blood T cell repertoires in COVID-19. The wider study: Sites in the United States, Italy and Spain provided acute and convalescent COVID-19 samples. Sample material is recorded as cDNA or gDNA derived from T cells, B-cell-depleted T cells, or PBMCs.

The V gene's germline CDR1 is LGHNA and CDR2 YSLEER. This CDR3 comprises 15 residues. The germline V and J ends were trimmed by 4 bases and 6 bases, with 17 bases remaining between them. Per the authors' pipeline: Amplification from reference gene primers served as the basis for estimated nucleated cell counts. Here immunoSEQ multiplex PCR was the method, and the copy in TCRdb shows in-frame clones only, minus some. V and J calls and clone size are given by that table; D and trimming were obtained from the DNA. The repertoire includes about 190,000 clones, 70% to 85% of them detected once, and roughly 13% sits in the top ten.

The sample comprised peripheral blood. This receptor was obtained from a man aged 50 or older who had recovered from COVID-19. This chain joins TRBV4-3 and TRBJ2-3; D possibly corresponds to TRBD1 (6 bases). CDR3 region: CASSPSLRGWDTQYF. CDR3 in DNA: TGCGCCAGCAGCCCCAGTCTTAGGGGGTGGGATACGCAGTATTTT.